One sample yielded the 12 T cell receptor beta chains listed below, sequenced in a study of T cell responses to AZD1222 COVID-19 vaccine. Data came from immunoSEQ multiplex PCR; TCRdb stores just in-frame clones and leaves some out. The data show over 120,000 clones, just under 95% seen once. This specimen consisted of peripheral blood, obtained after recovery from COVID-19. The receptors were gathered from an adult who had recovered from COVID-19.

The chain is built from TRBV10-3 and TRBJ2-2; TRBD1 might be the D (6 bases). This CDR3 spans 13 amino acids. V lost 9 bases and J lost 3, with 11 bases in between. Looked up from germline, CDR1 is ENHRY and CDR2 is SYGVKD. CDR3 nucleotide sequence: TGTGCCATTAGGGACACTTACACCGGGGAGCTGTTTTTT. This codes for CAIRDTYTGELFF.

A few counts support this clone. The chain employs TRBV27 and TRBJ2-1, with TRBD2 matching over 7 bases. The CDR3 has 12 amino acids. Losses at the gene ends were 10 bases for V and 9 bases for J; bases not matched to a gene: 9. From germline, CDR1 is MNHEY and CDR2 SMNVEV (reference sequence). CDR3 nucleotide sequence: TGTGCCACCTTGACTAGCAGCGGTGAGCAGTTCTTC. This translates into CATLTSSGEQFF.

J is TRBJ1-1 and V is TRBV29-1; 7 bases are a match to TRBD1. Per the germline V gene, CDR1 is SQVTM and CDR2 is ANQGSEA. The CDR3 totals 16 residues. Trimming at V came to 2 bases and at J to 0 bases, leaving 9 bases not matched to a gene. The CDR3 coding sequence is TGCAGCGTTGAAAGACAGGGAGCGGGGCTGAACACTGAAGCTTTCTTT. It codes for CSVERQGAGLNTEAFF.

The gene calls are TRBV2 and TRBJ2-2; D is possibly TRBD1 (6 bases). Trimming took 7 bases from V and 4 from J, leaving 10 bases between them. Germline V CDR1 and CDR2: SNHLY, FYNNEI. The CDR3 sequence is 13 residues long. In DNA, the CDR3 is TGTGCCAGCAAAGGACAGCCCACCGGGGAGCTGTTTTTT. It is translated as CASKGQPTGELFF.

This clone has just one count. The V call is TRBV28, the J call TRBJ1-2, with D unresolved. This CDR3 has 13 residues. Looked up from germline, CDR1 is MDHEN and CDR2 is SYDVKM. Deletions cut 8 bases from V and 5 bases from J, with 15 bases between. The CDR3 protein is CASSNLLSYGYTF. Written as DNA, the CDR3 is TGTGCCAGCTCAAACCTTCTATCGTATGGCTACACCTTC.

V usage is TRBV7-9 and J usage is TRBJ1-4; the D gene is possibly TRBD1 (5 bases). Trimming pared 5 bases from V and 0 bases from J, leaving 10 bases between. CDR3 length: 15 residues. Germline V gives CDR1 SEHNR, CDR2 FQNEAQ (reference sequence). CDR3 nucleotide sequence: TGTGCCAGCAGCGGCAGGGTAGCAACTAATGAAAAACTGTTTTTT. It translates to CASSGRVATNEKLFF.

The rearrangement links TRBV6-6 to TRBJ2-7, with D maybe TRBD2 (6 bases). Germline V lookup: CDR1 MNHNY, CDR2 SVGAGI (reference sequence). This CDR3 has 13 amino acids. V lost 2 bases and J lost 7, with 12 bases in between. The CDR3 sequence is CASSYGEREEQYF. CDR3 DNA: TGTGCCAGCAGTTACGGGGAACGGGAGGAGCAGTACTTC.

The rearrangement joins TRBV5-1 to TRBJ2-7; 10 bases are shared with TRBD2. CDR1 and CDR2 from the germline V gene are SGHRS and YFSETQ. The CDR3 covers 15 residues. Trimming took 0 bases from V and 1 from J; bases not matched to a gene: 1. The DNA for the CDR3 is TGCGCCAGCAGCTTGGCTAGCGGGGGTTCCTACGAGCAGTACTTC. Encoded protein: CASSLASGGSYEQYF. The full variable domain, completed using reference TRBV5-1 and TRBJ2-7, is KAGVTQTPRYLIKTRGQQVTLSCSPISGHRSVSWYQQTPGQGLQFLFEYFSETQRNKGNFPGRFSGRQFSNSRSEMNVSTLELGDSALYLCASSLASGGSYEQYFGPGTRLTVT.

This chain uses TRBV7-9 with TRBJ1-2, with no clear D. V was trimmed by 4 bases and J by 4 bases, leaving 13 bases between them. This CDR3 spans 14 amino acids. Germline V gene lookup returns CDR1 SEHNR and CDR2 FQNEAQ (reference sequence). This chain's CDR3 is CASSYLREFYGYTF. CDR3 bases: TGTGCCAGCAGCTACCTTCGTGAGTTCTATGGCTACACCTTC.

V usage is TRBV5-1 and J usage is TRBJ2-2, with D perhaps TRBD1 (6 bases). V lost 4 bases and J lost 3, with 16 bases in between. CDR3 length: 16 amino acids. Germline assignment: CDR1 SGHRS and CDR2 YFSETQ. The DNA for the CDR3 is TGCGCCAGCAGCCCAAGCTGGGGGCGCGACACCGGGGAGCTGTTTTTT. This translates into CASSPSWGRDTGELFF.

The genes are TRBV30 and TRBJ1-2; D remains unclear. The CDR3 runs to 11 residues. CDR1 is GTSNPN and CDR2 is SVGIG in the germline V gene (reference sequence). The V and J ends lost 4 bases and 5 bases respectively, with 8 bases between them. The CDR3 loop is CAWTRSYGYTF. CDR3 nucleotide sequence: TGTGCCTGGACTAGGTCTTATGGCTACACCTTC.

The chain couples TRBV19 to TRBJ1-2; perhaps TRBD1 as D (5 bases). The germline V gene has CDR1 LNHDA and CDR2 SQIVND (reference sequence). The CDR3 is made up of 15 amino acids. V was pared by 7 bases and J by 5 bases, with 20 bases between. The CDR3 loop is CASTDFGTVGYGYTF. In DNA form, the CDR3 reads TGTGCCAGTACTGACTTCGGGACGGTCGGGTATGGCTACACCTTC.